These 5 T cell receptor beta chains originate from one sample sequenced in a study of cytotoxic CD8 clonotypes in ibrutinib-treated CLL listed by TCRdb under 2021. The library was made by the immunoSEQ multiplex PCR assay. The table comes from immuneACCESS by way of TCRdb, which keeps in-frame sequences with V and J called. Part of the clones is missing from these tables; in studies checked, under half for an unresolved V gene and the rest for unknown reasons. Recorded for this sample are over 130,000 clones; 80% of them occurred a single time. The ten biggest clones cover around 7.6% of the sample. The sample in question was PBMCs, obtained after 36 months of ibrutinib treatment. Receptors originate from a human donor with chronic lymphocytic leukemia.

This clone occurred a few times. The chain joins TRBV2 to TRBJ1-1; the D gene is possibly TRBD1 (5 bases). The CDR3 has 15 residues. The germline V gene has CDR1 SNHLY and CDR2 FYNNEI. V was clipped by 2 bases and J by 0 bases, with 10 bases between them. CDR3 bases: TGTGCCAGCAGTGAACCGGTGGGGGTGAACACTGAAGCTTTCTTT. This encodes CASSEPVGVNTEAFF.

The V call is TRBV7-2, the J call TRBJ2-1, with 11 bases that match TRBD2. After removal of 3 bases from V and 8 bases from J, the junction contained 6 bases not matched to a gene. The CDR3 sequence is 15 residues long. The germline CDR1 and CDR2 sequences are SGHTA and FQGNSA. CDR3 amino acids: CASSFSGRAIDEQFF. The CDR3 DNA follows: TGTGCCAGCAGCTTTAGCGGGAGGGCCATAGATGAGCAGTTCTTC. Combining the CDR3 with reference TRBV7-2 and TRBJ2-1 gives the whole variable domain GAGVSQSPSNKVTEKGKDVELRCDPISGHTALYWYRQSLGQGLEFLIYFQGNSAPDKSGLPSDRFSAERTGGSVSTLTIQRTQQEDSAVYLCASSFSGRAIDEQFFGPGTRLTVL.

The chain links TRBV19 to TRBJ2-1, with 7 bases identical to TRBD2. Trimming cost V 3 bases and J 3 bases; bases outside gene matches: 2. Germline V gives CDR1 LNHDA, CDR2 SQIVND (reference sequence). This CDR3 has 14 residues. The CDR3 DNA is TGTGCCAGTAGTATGTGGGAGGGCTACAATGAGCAGTTCTTC. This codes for CASSMWEGYNEQFF.

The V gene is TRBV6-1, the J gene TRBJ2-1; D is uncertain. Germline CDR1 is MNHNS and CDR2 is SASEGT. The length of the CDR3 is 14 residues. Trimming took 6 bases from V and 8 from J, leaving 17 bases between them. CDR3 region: CASRPLVPADEQFF. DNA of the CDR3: TGTGCCAGCAGGCCCCTTGTCCCGGCCGATGAGCAGTTCTTC.

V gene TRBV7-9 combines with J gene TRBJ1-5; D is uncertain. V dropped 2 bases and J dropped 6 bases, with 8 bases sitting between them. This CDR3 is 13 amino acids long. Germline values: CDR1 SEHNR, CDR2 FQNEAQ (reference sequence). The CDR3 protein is CASSLPGSQPQHF. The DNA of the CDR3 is TGTGCCAGCAGCTTACCCGGGAGTCAGCCCCAGCATTTT.